Following are 9 T cell receptor beta chains from one sample sequenced in a study of blood T cells in healthy people across ages. Combining a sample-barcoded 5' primer with a J-beta primer mix, a second PCR ran for roughly 7 to 11 cycles. TCRdb independently ran MiXCR on the 5' RACE reads; one entry per CDR3 protein. The repertoire holds 1.4 million or so distinct CDR3 sequences, with under 55% as singletons. Sample: blood. The receptors originated from a woman between 18 and 29 years old in good health.

The chain has TRBV6-2 or TRBV6-3 and TRBJ1-2, with a weak D call TRBD1 (5 bases). Trimming cost V 7 bases and J 4 bases, with 13 bases left between them. The length of the CDR3 is 13 residues. Germline lookup yields CDR1 MNHEY and CDR2 SVGEGT. The CDR3 bases are TGTGCCAGCACCGCCCGGGACCTCTATGGCTACACCTTC. Amino acid sequence: CASTARDLYGYTF.

The chain recombines TRBV10-3 with TRBJ2-3; tentatively, D is TRBD1 (5 bases). This CDR3 contains 17 residues. CDR1 and CDR2 from the germline V gene are ENHRY and SYGVKD. The V end lost 3 bases, the J end lost 2 bases, and 18 bases lay between the germline ends. CDR3 region: CAISDDTSKGLTDTQYF. The DNA of the CDR3 is TGTGCCATCAGTGACGACACATCTAAGGGGCTCACAGATACGCAGTATTTT.

The rearrangement uses TRBV7-9 and TRBJ2-3; 10 positions match TRBD2. Germline V gives CDR1 SEHNR, CDR2 FQNEAQ (reference sequence). The CDR3 sequence is 18 residues long. The trim removed 3 bases at V and 4 bases at J, leaving 13 bases unmatched. The CDR3 loop is CASSFEASLAGVADTQYF. The CDR3 DNA sequence: TGTGCCAGCAGCTTTGAGGCCAGCCTAGCGGGAGTCGCAGATACGCAGTATTTT.

The CDR3 nucleotides are TGTGCCAGCAGCCAAGATGTAATAAGGGAGACCCAGTACTTC. It specifies CASSQDVIRETQYF. The chain carries TRBV3-1 and TRBJ2-7, with D unclear. TRBJ2-5 matches the DNA end more closely, so the J call is doubtful. In germline, CDR1 is LGHDT, CDR2 YNNKEL (reference sequence). CDR3 length: 14 residues.

The genes are TRBV7-2 and TRBJ2-3; TRBD2 matches at 12 bases. V gave up 7 bases and J gave up 5 bases; unmatched junction bases: 7. CDR3 length: 15 amino acids. Germline V gives CDR1 SGHTA, CDR2 FQGNSA. CDR3 in DNA: TGTGCCAGCACCAAACTAGCGGGAGGATTAGATACGCAGTATTTT. Translating gives CASTKLAGGLDTQYF.

The sample holds a few counts of this clonotype. At one end the junction does not follow the germline gene, possibly because of a read error. The DNA of the CDR3 is TGCAGTGCCAGAGGACAGGAGAACTATGGCTACACCTTC. Protein product: CSARGQENYGYTF. The chain uses TRBV20-1 and TRBJ1-2, with 7 bases fitting TRBD1. The CDR3 has 13 residues. CDR1 is DFQATT and CDR2 is SNEGSKA in the germline V gene (reference sequence).

The chain joins TRBV12-3 or TRBV12-4 to TRBJ1-2; 7 bases agree with TRBD1. The J segment lost 6 bases and the V segment lost 3 bases, leaving 7 bases of the junction unmatched. The CDR3 runs to 14 residues. CDR3 in DNA: TGTGCCAGCAGTTTGCGGCACAGGGGAAATGGCTACACCTTC. It specifies CASSLRHRGNGYTF.

J is TRBJ1-6 and V is TRBV7-6; TRBD1 might be the D (5 bases). The V end was cut by 0 bases, the J end by 11 bases, with 17 bases between. The V gene's germline CDR1 is SGHVS and CDR2 FNYEAQ. The CDR3 has 16 amino acids. CDR3 bases: TGTGCCAGCAGCTTAGCCACCCCCGGGGGTAGTACACCCCTCCACTTT. Translation gives CASSLATPGGSTPLHF.

V usage is TRBV4-3 and J usage is TRBJ2-2; no clear D. Germline-derived CDR1 and CDR2 are LGHNA and YSLEER. The CDR3 has 17 residues. With 0 bases removed from V and 1 base from J, the gap between germline ends came to 12 bases. In DNA, the CDR3 is TGCGCCAGCAGCCAAGATTACGTGGGTCTGAACACCGGGGAGCTGTTTTTT. Encoded protein: CASSQDYVGLNTGELFF.